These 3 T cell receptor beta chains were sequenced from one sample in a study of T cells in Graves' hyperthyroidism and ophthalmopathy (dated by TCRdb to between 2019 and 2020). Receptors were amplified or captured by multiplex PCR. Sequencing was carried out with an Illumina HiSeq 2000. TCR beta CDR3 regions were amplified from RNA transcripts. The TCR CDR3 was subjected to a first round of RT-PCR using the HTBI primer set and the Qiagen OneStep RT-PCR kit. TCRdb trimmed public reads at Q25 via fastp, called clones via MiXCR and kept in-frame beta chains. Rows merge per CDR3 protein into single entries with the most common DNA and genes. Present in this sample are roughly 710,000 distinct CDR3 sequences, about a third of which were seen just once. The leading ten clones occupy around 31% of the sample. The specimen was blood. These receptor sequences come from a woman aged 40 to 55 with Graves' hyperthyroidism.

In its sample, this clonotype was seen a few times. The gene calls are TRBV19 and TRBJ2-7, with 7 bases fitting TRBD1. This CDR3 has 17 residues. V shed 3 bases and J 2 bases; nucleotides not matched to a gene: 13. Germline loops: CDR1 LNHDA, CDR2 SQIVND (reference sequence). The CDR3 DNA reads TGTGCCAGTAGTATGTTTTTTTTGGGACAGCGCACCTACGAGCAGTACTTC. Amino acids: CASSMFFLGQRTYEQYF. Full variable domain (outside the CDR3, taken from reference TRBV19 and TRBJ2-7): DGGITQSPKYLFRKEGQNVTLSCEQNLNHDAMYWYRQDPGQGLRLIYYSQIVNDFQKGDIAEGYSVSREKKESFPLTVTSAQKNPTAFYLCASSMFFLGQRTYEQYFGPGTRLTVT.

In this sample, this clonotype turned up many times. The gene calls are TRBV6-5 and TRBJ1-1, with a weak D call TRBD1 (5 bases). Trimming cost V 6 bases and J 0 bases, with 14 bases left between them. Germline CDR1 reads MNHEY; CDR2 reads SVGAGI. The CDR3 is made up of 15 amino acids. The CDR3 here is CASSLGRSLNTEAFF. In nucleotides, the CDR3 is TGTGCCAGCAGCCTGGGACGGAGCTTGAACACTGAAGCTTTCTTT.

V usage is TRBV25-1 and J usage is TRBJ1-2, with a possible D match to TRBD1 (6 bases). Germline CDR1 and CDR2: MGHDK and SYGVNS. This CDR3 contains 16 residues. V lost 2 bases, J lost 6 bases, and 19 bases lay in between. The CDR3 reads CASSEVGGGANHGYTF. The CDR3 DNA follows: TGTGCCAGCAGTGAAGTCGGTGGGGGCGCGAATCATGGCTACACCTTC.